This T cell receptor (beta chain) was retrieved from a study of blood T cell repertoires in COVID-19. Across the whole study: Samples taken during acute and convalescent COVID-19 were collected in the United States, Italy and Spain. T cells, B-cell-depleted T cells, or PBMCs provided the cDNA or gDNA that served as material.

The CDR3 consists of 13 residues. Germline V gives CDR1 SGHTA, CDR2 FQGNSA. Between the trimmed V and J ends, which lost 3 bases and 4 bases, there was a span of 9 bases. The authors' processing: How many nucleated cells were present was estimated from reference gene primer amplification. Data came from immunoSEQ multiplex PCR; TCRdb stores just in-frame clones and leaves some out. That table supplies the V and J calls and clone size; D and trimming were determined from the DNA. The repertoire holds about 74,000 clones, with approximately 84% as singletons. The sequenced sample consisted of peripheral blood. This sequence originates from a man in his 70s with acute or convalescent COVID-19. The rearrangement joins TRBV7-2 to TRBJ2-5; D unresolved. DNA of the CDR3: TGTGCCAGCAGCTTTAGACTTACAGAGACCCAGTACTTC. This encodes CASSFRLTETQYF. The full variable domain, rest sourced from reference TRBV7-2 and TRBJ2-5, is GAGVSQSPSNKVTEKGKDVELRCDPISGHTALYWYRQSLGQGLEFLIYFQGNSAPDKSGLPSDRFSAERTGGSVSTLTIQRTQQEDSAVYLCASSFRLTETQYFGPGTRLLVL.